Listed below are T cell receptor beta chains from one sample, sequenced in a study of T cells after yellow fever vaccination. Via MiXCR, TCRdb re-called the 5' RACE reads, giving one row per CDR3 protein. The profile covers 150,000 to 200,000 distinct CDR3 sequences, with 11% appearing a single time and approximately 34% taken by the ten largest. Material: CD8+ T cells sorted from PBMCs, obtained 15 days after the yellow fever booster vaccination. The source of these receptors is a man younger than 30 who received the YFV17D yellow fever vaccine. The CDR3 runs from the conserved cysteine through the conserved F or W. Fields, in order: CDR3 protein, CDR3 DNA, D gene, V gene, J gene, clone size. D genes are given only for firm matches. The size field is filled for only some rows; it gives once, few, many or a size class.

CDR3: CSARTHGTGDLETQYF; DNA: TGCAGTGCTAGAACCCACGGAACAGGGGATTTGGAGACCCAGTACTTC; D: TRBD1; V: TRBV20-1; J: TRBJ2-5; size: few
CDR3: CASSFTGGFTEAFF; DNA: TGTGCCAGCAGTTTCACAGGGGGCTTCACTGAAGCTTTCTTT; D: TRBD1; V: TRBV27; J: TRBJ1-1; size: few
CDR3: CASSSRDLAIGYTF; DNA: TGTGCCAGCAGCTCCCGGGACCTCGCGATCGGCTACACCTTC; D: NA; V: TRBV7-9; J: TRBJ1-2; size: NA
CDR3: CASSTRGQRGSPLHF; DNA: TGTGCCAGCAGCACTCGGGGACAGAGGGGCTCACCCCTCCACTTT; D: NA; V: TRBV21-1; J: TRBJ1-6; size: NA
CDR3: CSARGTVLGYTF; DNA: TGCAGTGCTAGAGGGACAGTCCTGGGCTACACCTTC; D: NA; V: TRBV20-1; J: TRBJ1-2; size: many
CDR3: CAISDGDRGSYEQYF; DNA: TGTGCCATCAGTGACGGGGACAGGGGCTCCTACGAGCAGTACTTC; D: TRBD1; V: TRBV10-3; J: TRBJ2-7; size: many
CDR3: CASSGLEVLSNTGELFF; DNA: TGCGCCAGCAGTGGCTTAGAGGTCCTCTCGAACACCGGGGAGCTGTTTTTT; D: NA; V: TRBV5-1; J: TRBJ2-2; size: few
CDR3: CASSSRDYVQYF; DNA: TGTGCCAGCAGCTCCAGGGACTACGTGCAGTACTTC; D: TRBD2; V: TRBV7-9; J: TRBJ2-7; size: many
CDR3: CASSGGSSGDTDTQYF; DNA: TGCGCCAGCAGCGGGGGCTCTAGCGGGGACACAGATACGCAGTATTTT; D: TRBD2; V: TRBV5-1; J: TRBJ2-3; size: NA
CDR3: CASSQGFTGELFF; DNA: TGTGCCAGCAGTCAGGGTTTCACCGGGGAGCTGTTTTTT; D: NA; V: TRBV12-3/TRBV12-4; J: TRBJ2-2; size: NA
CDR3: CAIRVGAAPYNEQFF; DNA: TGTGCCATCAGGGTCGGGGCCGCACCCTACAATGAGCAGTTCTTC; D: NA; V: TRBV10-3; J: TRBJ2-1; size: few
CDR3: CASSEDSTSYTF; DNA: TGTGCCAGCAGCGAGGACAGCACCAGCTACACCTTC; D: NA; V: TRBV21-1; J: TRBJ1-2; size: NA
CDR3: CASSQDPFGGNSNQPQHF; DNA: TGTGCCAGCAGCCAAGATCCCTTTGGAGGGAATAGCAATCAGCCCCAGCATTTT; D: NA; V: TRBV4-2; J: TRBJ1-5; size: NA
CDR3: CASNLRARAEAFF; DNA: TGTGCCAGCAACCTCCGGGCCCGTGCTGAAGCTTTCTTT; D: NA; V: TRBV6-6; J: TRBJ1-1; size: NA
CDR3: CASSLVLSDSRGYTF; DNA: TGTGCCAGCAGCTTGGTTTTGTCTGATTCTAGGGGCTACACCTTC; D: NA; V: TRBV5-5; J: TRBJ1-2; size: few
CDR3: CASSHTGTGVGNEQFF; DNA: TGCGCCAGCAGCCATACCGGGACAGGGGTGGGGAATGAGCAGTTCTTC; D: TRBD1; V: TRBV4-1; J: TRBJ2-1; size: NA
CDR3: CASSLGAGNYEQYF; DNA: TGTGCCAGCAGCTTAGGGGCAGGGAACTACGAGCAGTACTTC; D: NA; V: TRBV11-2; J: TRBJ2-7; size: many
CDR3: CAGSTGGGTEAFF; DNA: TGTGCCGGTTCTACTGGAGGAGGCACTGAAGCTTTCTTT; D: NA; V: TRBV28; J: TRBJ1-1; size: NA
CDR3: CASSVGGTSSGNEQFF; DNA: TGTGCCAGCAGCGTAGGGGGTACTAGTTCTGGCAATGAGCAGTTCTTC; D: NA; V: TRBV9; J: TRBJ2-1; size: many
CDR3: CASSHRSEQYF; DNA: TGTGCCAGCAGTCACAGGAGCGAGCAGTACTTC; D: NA; V: TRBV6-2/TRBV6-3; J: TRBJ2-7; size: few
CDR3: CASSDTGGGDEKLFF; DNA: TGTGCCAGCAGCGACACAGGGGGCGGCGATGAAAAACTGTTTTTT; D: TRBD1; V: TRBV7-9; J: TRBJ1-4; size: NA
CDR3: CASSLNGELFF; DNA: TGTGCCAGCAGCCTCAACGGGGAGCTGTTTTTT; D: NA; V: TRBV9; J: TRBJ2-2; size: many
CDR3: CSVVNGFNTEAFF; DNA: TGCAGCGTTGTGAACGGGTTTAACACTGAAGCTTTCTTT; D: NA; V: TRBV29-1; J: TRBJ1-1; size: NA
CDR3: CASSQDRGFPLSYEQYF; DNA: TGCGCCAGCAGCCAAGATCGGGGGTTCCCCCTCTCCTACGAGCAGTACTTC; D: NA; V: TRBV4-3; J: TRBJ2-7; size: many
CDR3: CASSQDGIERQPQHF; DNA: TGTGCCAGCAGCCAAGATGGGATCGAGCGACAGCCCCAGCATTTT; D: NA; V: TRBV7-2; J: TRBJ1-5; size: NA
CDR3: CSARDDYEQYF; DNA: TGCAGTGCTAGAGATGACTACGAGCAGTACTTC; D: NA; V: TRBV20-1; J: TRBJ2-7; size: NA
CDR3: CASSLASGGYEDTQYF; DNA: TGTGCCAGCAGCTTAGCAAGCGGGGGGTATGAAGATACGCAGTATTTT; D: TRBD2; V: TRBV11-2; J: TRBJ2-3; size: many
CDR3: CASSPVGPQYF; DNA: TGTGCCAGCAGCCCCGTGGGTCCGCAGTATTTT; D: NA; V: TRBV7-2; J: TRBJ2-3; size: NA
CDR3: CASSRTGSVTQHF; DNA: TGTGCCAGCTCCAGGACGGGCAGTGTGACCCAGCATTTT; D: NA; V: TRBV6-2/TRBV6-3; J: TRBJ1-5; size: few
CDR3: CASTPVGGDEQFF; DNA: TGTGCCAGCACGCCGGTTGGGGGCGATGAGCAGTTCTTC; D: NA; V: TRBV7-3; J: TRBJ2-1; size: NA
CDR3: CASSPRLAGDNEQFF; DNA: TGTGCCAGCAGCCCCCGACTAGCGGGGGACAATGAGCAGTTCTTC; D: TRBD2; V: TRBV7-9; J: TRBJ2-1; size: many
CDR3: CASSQDRTFREQYF; DNA: TGTGCCAGCAGCCAAGATCGAACGTTCAGGGAGCAGTACTTC; D: NA; V: TRBV14; J: TRBJ2-7; size: NA
CDR3: CSAEGRRIPSNEQFF; DNA: TGCAGTGCAGAGGGGCGTAGGATCCCCTCCAATGAGCAGTTCTTC; D: NA; V: TRBV20-1; J: TRBJ2-1; size: few
CDR3: CSQIGTGNQPQHF; DNA: TGCAGTCAAATCGGGACAGGCAATCAGCCCCAGCATTTT; D: TRBD1; V: TRBV20-1; J: TRBJ1-5; size: few
CDR3: CASSFRDRVVDTQYF; DNA: TGTGCCAGCAGCTTCCGGGACAGGGTCGTGGATACGCAGTATTTT; D: TRBD1; V: TRBV7-2; J: TRBJ2-3; size: NA
CDR3: CASSPMPGALTGANVLTF; DNA: TGTGCCAGCAGCCCCATGCCAGGGGCGCTAACTGGGGCCAACGTCCTGACTTTC; D: NA; V: TRBV7-9; J: TRBJ2-6; size: many